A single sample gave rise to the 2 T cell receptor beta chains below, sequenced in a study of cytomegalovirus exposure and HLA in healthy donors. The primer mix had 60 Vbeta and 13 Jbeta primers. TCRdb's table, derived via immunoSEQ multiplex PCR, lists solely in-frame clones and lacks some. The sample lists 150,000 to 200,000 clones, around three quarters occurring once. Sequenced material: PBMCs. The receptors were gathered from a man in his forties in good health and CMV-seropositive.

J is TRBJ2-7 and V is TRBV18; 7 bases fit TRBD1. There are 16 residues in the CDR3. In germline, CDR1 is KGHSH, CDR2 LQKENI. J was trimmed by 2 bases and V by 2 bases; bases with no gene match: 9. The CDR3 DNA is TGTGCCAGCTCACCAACGTCGACAGGGACAACCTACGAGCAGTACTTC. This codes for CASSPTSTGTTYEQYF.

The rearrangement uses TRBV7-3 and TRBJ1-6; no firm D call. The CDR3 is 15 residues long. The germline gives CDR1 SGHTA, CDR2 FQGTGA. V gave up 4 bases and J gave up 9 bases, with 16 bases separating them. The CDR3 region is CASSSTGERGSPLHF. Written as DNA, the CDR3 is TGTGCCAGCAGCTCAACTGGGGAACGGGGTTCACCCCTCCACTTT.